This T cell receptor beta chain stems from a study of shared clonotypes between healthy human individuals. The naive CD8 subset, CD45RO-negative cells positively selected for CCR7, excluded terminally differentiated effector memory CD45RA+ cells. Every donor, a Caucasian adult, lived in Nashville, Tennessee. The authors ran the assay at deep level. About 33,000 T cell genomes (around 200 ng DNA) went into each sorted-subset replicate. Sequencing used immunoSEQ multiplex PCR; TCRdb keeps in-frame clones, though not all of them. The sample gives 1.5 million to 2.5 million clones, around 96% of which show up once; under 1.5% is in the top ten. As regards this clone: Its matching antigen is unknown.

Study conclusions and caveats: Donors were few, which limited the genetic and exposure-history diversity represented.

The CDR3 consists of 15 residues. V was shortened by 4 bases and J by 4 bases, with 17 bases between the two germline ends. Per germline, CDR1 SGHRS and CDR2 YFSETQ. Sequenced input: naive CD8+ T cells sorted from blood. The chain employs TRBV5-1 and TRBJ2-5; possible D gene TRBD2, 7 bases. The clonotype originates from a young man in good health. DNA for the CDR3: TGCGCCAGCAGCCCCTGGGGGGGGGCACGAGAGACCCAGTACTTC. Its translation: CASSPWGGARETQYF. The variable domain in full, with the rest retrieved from reference TRBV5-1 and TRBJ2-5, is KAGVTQTPRYLIKTRGQQVTLSCSPISGHRSVSWYQQTPGQGLQFLFEYFSETQRNKGNFPGRFSGRQFSNSRSEMNVSTLELGDSALYLCASSPWGGARETQYFGPGTRLLVL.